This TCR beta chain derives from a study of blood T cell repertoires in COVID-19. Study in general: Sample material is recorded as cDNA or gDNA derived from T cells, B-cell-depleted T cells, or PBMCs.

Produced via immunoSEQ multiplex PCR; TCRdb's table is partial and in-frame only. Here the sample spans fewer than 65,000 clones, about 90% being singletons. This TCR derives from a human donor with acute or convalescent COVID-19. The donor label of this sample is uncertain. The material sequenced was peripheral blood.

The CDR3 reads CASSPDSPGELFF. DNA of the CDR3: TGTGCCAGCAGTCCGGACAGTCCCGGGGAGCTGTTTTTT. The chain carries TRBV2 and TRBJ2-2; a possible D gene is TRBD1 (6 bases). CDR1 is SNHLY, CDR2 FYNNEI, per germline. The ends were cut back, 5 bases at V and 6 bases at J, with 10 bases in the middle. The CDR3 is 13 amino acids.